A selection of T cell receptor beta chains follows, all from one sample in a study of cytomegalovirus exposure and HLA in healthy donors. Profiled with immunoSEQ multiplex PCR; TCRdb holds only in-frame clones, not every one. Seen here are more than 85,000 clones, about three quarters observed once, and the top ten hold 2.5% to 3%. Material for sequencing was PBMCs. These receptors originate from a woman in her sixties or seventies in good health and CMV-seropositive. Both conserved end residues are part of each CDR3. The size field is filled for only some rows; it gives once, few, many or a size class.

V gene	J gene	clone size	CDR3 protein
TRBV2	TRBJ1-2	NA	CARTPESGANYGYTF
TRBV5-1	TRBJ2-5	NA	CASSLGLEETQYF
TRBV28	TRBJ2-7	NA	CASTRGYSYEQYF
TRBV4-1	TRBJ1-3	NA	CASSRYRGLSSGNTIYF
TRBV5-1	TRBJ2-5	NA	CASSVRVGETQYF
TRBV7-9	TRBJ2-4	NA	CASSFDQAYIQYF
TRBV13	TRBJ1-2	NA	CASSTQGPYGYTF
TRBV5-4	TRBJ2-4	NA	CATSGTPGNIQYF
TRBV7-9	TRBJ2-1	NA	CASSSRDSSWNEQFF
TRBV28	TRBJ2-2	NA	CASSSHTEEGTGELFF
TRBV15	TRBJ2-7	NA	CATSRDSAGNDEQYF
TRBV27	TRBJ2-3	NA	CASSRPGQYTDTQYF
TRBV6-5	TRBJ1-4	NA	CASGSWASRNEKLFF
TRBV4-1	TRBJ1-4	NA	CASSLLLGNNEKLFF
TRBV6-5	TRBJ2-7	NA	CASSLHSYEQYF
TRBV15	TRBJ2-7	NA	CATSRDYAYEQYF
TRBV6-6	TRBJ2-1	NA	CASLSWGTSGIGEQFF
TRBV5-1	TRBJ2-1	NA	CASSFPGTSGRTTYNEQFF
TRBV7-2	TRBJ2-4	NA	CASTREVAKNIQYF
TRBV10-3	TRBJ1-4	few	CAISGQGRELFF
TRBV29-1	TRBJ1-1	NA	CSAREPGTRNTEAFF
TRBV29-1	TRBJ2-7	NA	CSARGDSYEQYF
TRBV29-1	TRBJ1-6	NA	CSVQDGTGISPLHF
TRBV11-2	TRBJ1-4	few	CASSFRTGGATNEKLFF
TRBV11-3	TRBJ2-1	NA	CASRHRDYNEQFF
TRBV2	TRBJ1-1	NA	CASPDRGSNTEAFF
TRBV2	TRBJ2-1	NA	CASNLDRLSSYNEQFF
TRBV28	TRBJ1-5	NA	CASSWTGGWSSNQPQHF
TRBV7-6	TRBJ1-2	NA	CASSLEGGSSGYTF
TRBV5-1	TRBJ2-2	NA	CASSRGLARDGELFF
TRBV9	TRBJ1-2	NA	CASSSLGGRDGYTF
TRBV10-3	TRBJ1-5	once	CAISEGGGQPQHF
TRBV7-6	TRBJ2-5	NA	CASSATSGRRGTQYF
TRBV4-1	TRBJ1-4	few	CASSPRIGQERNEKLFF
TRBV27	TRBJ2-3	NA	CASSLPSTDTQYF
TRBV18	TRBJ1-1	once	CASLLRDSPNTEAFF
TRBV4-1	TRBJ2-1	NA	CASSQPSEYYNEQFF
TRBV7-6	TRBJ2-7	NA	CASSLGQFYEQYF
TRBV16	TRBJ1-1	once	CASSQFQGGVAFF
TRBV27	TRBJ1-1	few	CASLQGSGNTEAFF
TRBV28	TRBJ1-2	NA	CASSTGSTGGYTF
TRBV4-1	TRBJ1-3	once	CASSQDQSGLGNTIYF
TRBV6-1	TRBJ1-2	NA	CASSLEYGYTF
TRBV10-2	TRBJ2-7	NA	CASSEGERGAQQYF
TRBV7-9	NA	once	CASSLVQGVEQYF
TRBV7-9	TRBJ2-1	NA	CASSLALTGDNEQFF
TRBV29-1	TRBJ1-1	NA	CSVDGGLNTEAFF
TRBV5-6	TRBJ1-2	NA	CASSLRAGIHNYGYTF
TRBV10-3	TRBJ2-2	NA	CAITAGVPGELFF
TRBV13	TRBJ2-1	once	CASSRSPRGSSYNEQFF
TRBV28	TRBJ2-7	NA	CASSSSGMSSYEQYF
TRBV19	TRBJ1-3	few	CATMDRFSSGNTIYF
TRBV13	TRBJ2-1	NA	CASSPSPGEGNNEQFF
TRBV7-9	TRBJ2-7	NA	CASSDRQDSYEQYF
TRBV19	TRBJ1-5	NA	CASSIVGGAQNQPQHF
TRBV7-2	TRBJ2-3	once	CASSLVRTSGVRPDTQYF
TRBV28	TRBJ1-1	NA	CASTPRRGSEAFF
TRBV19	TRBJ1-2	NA	CASRDAGPYGYTF
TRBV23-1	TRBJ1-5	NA	CASTLIEAGFNQPQHF